One and the same sample provided the 10 T cell receptor beta chains below, sequenced in a study of blood T cell repertoires in COVID-19. Measured with immunoSEQ multiplex PCR; TCRdb has only the in-frame clones, and not every one. Among just over 300,000 clones listed, over 75% were seen once. Source material: PBMCs or T cells enriched from blood (not recorded which). The origin of the receptors is a woman between 40 and 50 years old who had recovered from COVID-19.

V gene TRBV13 combines with J gene TRBJ2-3, with D possibly matching TRBD1 (6 bases). Trimming shortened V by 4 bases and J by 4 bases, and 18 bases separated the two germline ends. The CDR3 is 16 amino acids. Germline-derived CDR1 and CDR2 are PRHDT and FYEKMQ (reference sequence). The CDR3 DNA sequence: TGTGCCAGCAGCTCCCTCGAGGACAGATATTCAGATACGCAGTATTTT. Translated: CASSSLEDRYSDTQYF.

The chain couples TRBV7-9 to TRBJ2-5; 14 positions match TRBD2. The CDR3 sequence is 18 residues long. V lost 5 bases, J lost 1 base, and 9 bases stayed unmatched. Germline CDR1 and CDR2: SEHNR and FQNEAQ (reference sequence). CDR3 protein: CASSGTRLAGGLQETQYF. CDR3 nucleotide sequence: TGTGCCAGCAGCGGAACCCGACTAGCGGGGGGGCTCCAAGAGACCCAGTACTTC.

This sequence joins TRBV9 and TRBJ2-5; TRBD2 is a possible D gene (7 bases). CDR3 length equals 15 residues. Deletions cut 2 bases from V and 2 bases from J, with 13 bases between. Germline CDR1 reads SGDLS; CDR2 reads YYNGEE. The CDR3 DNA sequence: TGTGCCAGCAGCGTTAGGGGGGGCTGGCAAGAGACCCAGTACTTC. Its translation is CASSVRGGWQETQYF.

The chain combines TRBV7-6 with TRBJ1-4; 11 nucleotides align to TRBD1. The J segment lost 6 bases and the V segment lost 4 bases, leaving 7 bases of the junction unmatched. Germline loops: CDR1 SGHVS, CDR2 FNYEAQ. This CDR3 spans 16 amino acids. The CDR3 reads CASSSLGQGADEKLFF. The CDR3 nucleotides read TGTGCCAGCAGCTCGCTTGGACAGGGGGCCGATGAAAAACTGTTTTTT. The variable domain in full, completed from reference TRBV7-6 and TRBJ1-4, reads GAGVSQSPRYKVTKRGQDVALRCDPISGHVSLYWYRQALGQGPEFLTYFNYEAQQDKSGLPNDRFSAERPEGSISTLTIQRTEQRDSAMYRCASSSLGQGADEKLFFGSGTQLSVL.

This rearrangement joins TRBV7-9 to TRBJ1-2; D possibly corresponds to TRBD1 (5 bases). The CDR3 totals 13 residues. In germline, CDR1 is SEHNR, CDR2 FQNEAQ (reference sequence). Trimming shortened V by 6 bases and J by 7 bases, and 15 bases separated the two germline ends. CDR3 loop: CASSFSGGVGYTF. In DNA, the CDR3 is TGTGCCAGCAGTTTCTCGGGGGGAGTTGGCTACACCTTC.

This chain joins TRBV28 and TRBJ1-1; D gene ambiguous. V dropped 8 bases and J dropped 1 base, with 8 bases sitting between them. The V gene's germline CDR1 is MDHEN and CDR2 SYDVKM. CDR3 length: 12 residues. DNA for the CDR3: TGTGCCAGCGGAGCCGGGAACACTGAAGCTTTCTTT. This encodes CASGAGNTEAFF.

The rearrangement joins TRBV5-4 to TRBJ2-5; D is unresolved. The CDR3 contains 11 residues. V lost 5 bases and J lost 2, with 4 bases in between. Germline CDR1 reads SGHNT; CDR2 reads YYREEE (reference sequence). CDR3 in amino acids: CASSRQETQYF. The CDR3 DNA reads as TGTGCCAGCAGTCGTCAAGAGACCCAGTACTTC.

The sample holds one count of this clone. V is TRBV6-2 or TRBV6-3 and J is TRBJ1-5; the match to TRBD1 covers 12 bases. The CDR3 is 18 residues long. CDR1 MNHEY and CDR2 SVGEGT come from the germline V gene. J gave up 5 bases and V 2 bases, and 10 bases lay outside the gene matches. CDR3 in DNA: TGTGCCAGCAGTTACCGAGGGACAGGGGGCGAGGTGGATCAGCCCCAGCATTTT. This codes for CASSYRGTGGEVDQPQHF.

The chain has TRBV7-2 and TRBJ1-1; maybe TRBD1 (6 bases). Germline V gene sequence: CDR1 SGHTA, CDR2 FQGNSA. This CDR3 has 17 residues. V lost 7 bases and J 3 bases, leaving 24 bases between the germline ends. CDR3: CASIRSTGVRVYTEAFF. As DNA, the CDR3 is TGTGCCAGCATCCGTTCGACAGGAGTAAGGGTGTACACTGAAGCTTTCTTT.

V and J are TRBV4-1 and TRBJ2-3, with 10 bases lining up with TRBD2. The CDR3 has 16 amino acids. Germline CDR1 is MGHRA and CDR2 is YSYEKL. Trimming removed 4 bases from V and 4 bases from J; junction bases left unmatched: 8. In nucleotides, the CDR3 is TGCGCCAGCAGCCTCCCCCTAGCGGGGGTAGCAGATACGCAGTATTTT. Translating gives CASSLPLAGVADTQYF.